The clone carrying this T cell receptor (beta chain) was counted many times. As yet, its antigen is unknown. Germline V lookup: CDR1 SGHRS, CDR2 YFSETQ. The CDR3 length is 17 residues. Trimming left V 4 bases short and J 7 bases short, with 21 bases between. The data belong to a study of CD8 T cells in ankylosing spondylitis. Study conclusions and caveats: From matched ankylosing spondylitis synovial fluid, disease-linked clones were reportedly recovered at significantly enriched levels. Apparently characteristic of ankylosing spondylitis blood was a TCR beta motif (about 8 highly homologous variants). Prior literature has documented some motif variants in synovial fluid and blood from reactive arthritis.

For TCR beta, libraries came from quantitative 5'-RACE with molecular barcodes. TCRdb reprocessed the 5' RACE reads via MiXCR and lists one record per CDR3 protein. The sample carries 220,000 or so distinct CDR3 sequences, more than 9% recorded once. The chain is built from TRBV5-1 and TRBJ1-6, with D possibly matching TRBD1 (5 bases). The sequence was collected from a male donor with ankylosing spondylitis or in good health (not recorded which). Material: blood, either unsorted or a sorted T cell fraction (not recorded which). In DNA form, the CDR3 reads TGCGCCAGCAGCGTAGCGGGACGGCTTGGATCAAATTCACCCCTCCACTTT. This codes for CASSVAGRLGSNSPLHF.